What follows is one TCR beta chain and its context. From the 5' RACE reads, TCRdb called clonotypes with MiXCR, one entry per CDR3 protein. This table has roughly 160,000 distinct CDR3 sequences, 11% appearing once. This sample is part of a study of T-cell memory formation after mild COVID-19. Looking at the study overall: Largely donor-specific sequence clusters came from a couple of donors.

Germline loops: CDR1 SQVTM, CDR2 ANQGSEA. The CDR3 has 13 amino acids. Trimming cost V 7 bases and J 5 bases, with 17 bases left between them. V is TRBV29-1 and J is TRBJ2-5, with D perhaps matching TRBD1 (5 bases). The sample comprised PBMCs or a T cell subset sorted from them (not recorded which). The receptor comes from a man younger than 30 who had mild COVID-19 (a few samples of this study predate the infection). Cell type and time point are not known. The chain's CDR3 is CSGASGLGETQYF. CDR3 coding DNA: TGCAGCGGCGCGTCAGGGCTAGGGGAGACCCAGTACTTC.